This TCR beta chain was identified during a study of blood T cell repertoires in COVID-19. Study summary: COVID-19 samples, acute and convalescent, were from the United States, Italy and Spain.

The count of this clone is one. Adults between roughly 18 and 89 years of age took part from 24 US areas. Grouping used clinical history reported by participants in a survey and questionnaire. What the recovered Cohort 3 donors had was two negative PCRs, clearance, or symptom resolution. Using immunoSEQ multiplex PCR, the repertoire was profiled, and TCRdb retains in-frame clones only, with some absent. The sample yields 150,000 to 200,000 clones, 75% to 90% seen once. Sequenced: PBMCs or T cells enriched from blood (not recorded which). The clonotype comes from a woman in her forties or fifties who had recovered from COVID-19.

The CDR3 sequence is CASSDRSITEAFF. CDR3 in DNA: TGTGCCAGCAGTGACAGGTCTATAACTGAAGCTTTCTTT. V and J are TRBV6-1 and TRBJ1-1; no clear D gene. This CDR3 spans 13 amino acids. V lost 3 bases, J lost 5 bases, and 10 bases lay in between. CDR1 and CDR2 from the germline V gene are MNHNS and SASEGT.